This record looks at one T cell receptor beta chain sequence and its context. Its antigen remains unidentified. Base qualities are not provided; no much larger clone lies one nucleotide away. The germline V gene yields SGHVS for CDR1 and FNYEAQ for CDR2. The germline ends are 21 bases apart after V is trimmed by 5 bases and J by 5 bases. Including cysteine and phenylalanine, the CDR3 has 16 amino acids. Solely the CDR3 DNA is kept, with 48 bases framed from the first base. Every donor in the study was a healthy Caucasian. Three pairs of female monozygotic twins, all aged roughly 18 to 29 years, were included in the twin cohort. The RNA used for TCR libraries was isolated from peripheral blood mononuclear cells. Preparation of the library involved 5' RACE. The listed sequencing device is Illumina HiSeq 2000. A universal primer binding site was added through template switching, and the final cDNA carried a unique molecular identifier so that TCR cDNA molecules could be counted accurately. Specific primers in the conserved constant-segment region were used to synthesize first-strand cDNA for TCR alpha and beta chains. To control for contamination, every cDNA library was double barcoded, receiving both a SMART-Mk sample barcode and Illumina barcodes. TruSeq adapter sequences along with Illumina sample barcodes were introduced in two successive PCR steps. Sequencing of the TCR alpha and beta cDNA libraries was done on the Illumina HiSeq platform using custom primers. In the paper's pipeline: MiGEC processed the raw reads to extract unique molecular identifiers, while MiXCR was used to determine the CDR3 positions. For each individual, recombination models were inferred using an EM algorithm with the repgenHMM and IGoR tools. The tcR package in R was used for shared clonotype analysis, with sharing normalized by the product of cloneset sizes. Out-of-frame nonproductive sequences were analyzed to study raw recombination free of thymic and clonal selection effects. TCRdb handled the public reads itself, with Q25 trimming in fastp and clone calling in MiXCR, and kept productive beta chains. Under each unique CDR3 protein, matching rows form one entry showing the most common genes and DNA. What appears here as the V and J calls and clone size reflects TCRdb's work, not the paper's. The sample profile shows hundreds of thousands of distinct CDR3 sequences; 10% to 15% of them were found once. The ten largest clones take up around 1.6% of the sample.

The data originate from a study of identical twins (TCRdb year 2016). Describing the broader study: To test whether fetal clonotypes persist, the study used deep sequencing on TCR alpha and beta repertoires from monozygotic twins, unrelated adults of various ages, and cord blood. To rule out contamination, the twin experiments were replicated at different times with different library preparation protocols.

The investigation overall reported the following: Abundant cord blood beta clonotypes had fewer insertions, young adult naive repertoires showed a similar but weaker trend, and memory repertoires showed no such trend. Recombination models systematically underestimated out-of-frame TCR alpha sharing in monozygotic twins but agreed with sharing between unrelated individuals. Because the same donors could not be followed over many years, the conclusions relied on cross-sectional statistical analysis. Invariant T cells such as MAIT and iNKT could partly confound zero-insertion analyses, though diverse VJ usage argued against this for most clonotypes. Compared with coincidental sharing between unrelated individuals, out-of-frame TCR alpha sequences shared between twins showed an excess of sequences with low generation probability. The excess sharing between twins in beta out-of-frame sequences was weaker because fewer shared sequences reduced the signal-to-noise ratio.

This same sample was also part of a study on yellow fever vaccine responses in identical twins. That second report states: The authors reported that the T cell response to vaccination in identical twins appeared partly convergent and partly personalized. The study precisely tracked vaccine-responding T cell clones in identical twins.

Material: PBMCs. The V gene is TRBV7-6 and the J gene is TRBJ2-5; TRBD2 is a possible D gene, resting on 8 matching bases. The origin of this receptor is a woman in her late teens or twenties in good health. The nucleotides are TGTGCCAGCAGCACGGGAGGGGGCACTAGCGCTGAGACCCAGTACTTC. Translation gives CASSTGGGTSAETQYF. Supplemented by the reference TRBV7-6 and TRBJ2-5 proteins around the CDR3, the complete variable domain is GAGVSQSPRYKVTKRGQDVALRCDPISGHVSLYWYRQALGQGPEFLTYFNYEAQQDKSGLPNDRFSAERPEGSISTLTIQRTEQRDSAMYRCASSTGGGTSAETQYFGPGTRLLVL.